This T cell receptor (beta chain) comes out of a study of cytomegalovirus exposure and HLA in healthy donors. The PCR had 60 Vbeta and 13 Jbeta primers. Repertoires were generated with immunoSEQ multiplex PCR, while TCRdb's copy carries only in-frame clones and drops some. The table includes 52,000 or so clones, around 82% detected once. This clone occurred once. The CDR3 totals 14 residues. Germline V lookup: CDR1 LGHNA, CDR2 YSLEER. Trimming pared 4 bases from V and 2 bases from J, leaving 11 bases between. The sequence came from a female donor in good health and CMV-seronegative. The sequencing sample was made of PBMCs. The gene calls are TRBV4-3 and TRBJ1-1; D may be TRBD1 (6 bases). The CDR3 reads CASSRRTVNTEAFF. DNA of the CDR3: TGCGCCAGCAGCCGACGGACAGTAAACACTGAAGCTTTCTTT.